This entry lists 26 T cell receptor beta chains sequenced from one sample in a study of CD8+ T cells in alopecia areata. Once RNA had been extracted, it was reverse transcribed into cDNA to act as the sequencing template. Here immunoSEQ multiplex PCR was the method, and the copy in TCRdb shows in-frame clones only, minus some. The repertoire holds 160,000 or so clones, with less than 75% as singletons. The sequencing used CD8+ T cells sorted from blood, collected at week 0. These receptors all come from a human donor with alopecia areata.

The V gene is TRBV25-1, the J gene TRBJ1-5; tentatively, D is TRBD1 (6 bases). Trimming shortened V by 8 bases and J by 6 bases, and 17 bases separated the two germline ends. This CDR3 is built from 14 residues. Germline loops: CDR1 MGHDK, CDR2 SYGVNS. CDR3 residues: CASGGAGAVQPQHF. CDR3 nucleotides: TGTGCCAGCGGGGGGGCAGGGGCGGTTCAGCCCCAGCATTTT.

V gene TRBV7-9 combines with J gene TRBJ2-7; 12 bases line up with TRBD1. Germline CDR1 reads SEHNR; CDR2 reads FQNEAQ (reference sequence). Trimming at V came to 3 bases and at J to 4 bases, leaving 4 bases not matched to a gene. The CDR3 extends over 15 amino acids. CDR3 sequence (DNA): TGTGCCAGCAGCTTGGGACAGGGGGCGGGGTACGAGCAGTACTTC. Translating gives CASSLGQGAGYEQYF.

This clone was detected once. The chain uses TRBV7-9 and TRBJ2-3; D is unresolved. The CDR3 loop spans 14 amino acids. The V gene's germline CDR1 is SEHNR and CDR2 FQNEAQ (reference sequence). Between the trimmed V and J ends, which lost 6 bases and 0 bases, there was a span of 10 bases. The CDR3, as DNA: TGTGCCAGCAGGAGCCCCGCCAGCACAGATACGCAGTATTTT. This codes for CASRSPASTDTQYF.

The chain uses TRBV6-5 and TRBJ1-2, with unresolved D. Germline CDR1 and CDR2: MNHEY and SVGAGI. The V and J ends lost 3 bases and 4 bases respectively, with 9 bases between them. The CDR3 is 13 amino acids. CDR3 sequence: CASSYTESYGYTF. CDR3 bases: TGTGCCAGCAGTTATACAGAATCCTATGGCTACACCTTC.

The rearrangement uses TRBV4-1 and TRBJ2-7; D is unclear. Germline assignment: CDR1 MGHRA and CDR2 YSYEKL. Between the trimmed V and J ends, which lost 0 bases and 0 bases, there was a span of 9 bases. The CDR3 extends over 15 amino acids. This chain's CDR3 is CASSQESVSSYEQYF. CDR3 nucleotides: TGCGCCAGCAGCCAAGAATCAGTCTCCTCCTACGAGCAGTACTTC.

The CDR3 DNA follows: TGCAGCGTTGACGTATCGGGGGCCAACGTCCTGACTTTC. This translates into CSVDVSGANVLTF. This chain links TRBV29-1 with TRBJ2-6; no firm D call. The germline gives CDR1 SQVTM, CDR2 ANQGSEA. With 3 bases removed from V and 4 bases from J, the gap between germline ends came to 7 bases. The CDR3 has 13 residues.

The chain recombines TRBV15 with TRBJ1-2; maybe TRBD1 (5 bases). The CDR3 contains 14 residues. Trimming removed 3 bases from V and 4 bases from J, with 12 bases in between. The germline CDR1 and CDR2 sequences are LNHNV and YYDKDF (reference sequence). In DNA form, the CDR3 reads TGTGCCACCAGCAGCGGGTGGGGGGGCTATGGCTACACCTTC. It translates to CATSSGWGGYGYTF.

This rearrangement joins TRBV4-3 to TRBJ1-2; D gene uncertain. CDR1 and CDR2 from the germline V gene are LGHNA and YSLEER. This CDR3 region has 14 residues. Trimming cost V 5 bases and J 1 base, with 11 bases left between them. Written as DNA, the CDR3 is TGCGCCAGCAGCGACGACATGGGTAACTATGGCTACACCTTC. It is translated as CASSDDMGNYGYTF.

The chain couples TRBV2 to TRBJ1-1; the D is unclear. The CDR3 loop spans 15 amino acids. Germline V gene sequence: CDR1 SNHLY, CDR2 FYNNEI. The germline V and J ends were trimmed by 4 bases and 4 bases, with 16 bases remaining between them. The CDR3 sequence is CASSVGEPMTTEAFF. The CDR3 DNA reads TGTGCCAGCAGTGTCGGGGAGCCGATGACCACTGAAGCTTTCTTT.

The rearrangement joins TRBV13 to TRBJ2-1; maybe TRBD1 (6 bases). The CDR3 runs 11 residues. The germline V gene encodes CDR1 PRHDT and CDR2 FYEKMQ (reference sequence). Trimming took off 4 bases at V and 10 bases at J, with 8 bases between the two ends. CDR3: CASSYGTEQFF. In nucleotides, the CDR3 is TGTGCCAGCAGCTACGGGACAGAGCAGTTCTTC.

The chain employs TRBV12-5 and TRBJ2-3, with 8 bases aligning to TRBD2. This CDR3 comprises 18 residues. CDR1 and CDR2 (germline): LGHNT, FRNRAP. The J segment lost 2 bases and the V segment lost 6 bases, leaving 16 bases of the junction unmatched. DNA for the CDR3: TGTGCTAGTGGGCTCGCGCCCCGGGGGCGGGGGGCCACAGATACGCAGTATTTT. Its protein product is CASGLAPRGRGATDTQYF.

The chain combines TRBV6-1 with TRBJ1-1; perhaps TRBD1 as D (5 bases). Trimming pared 3 bases from V and 1 base from J, leaving 6 bases between. The germline gives CDR1 MNHNS, CDR2 SASEGT. The CDR3 has 13 residues. The CDR3 sequence is CASSDGQNTEAFF. The CDR3 bases are TGTGCCAGCAGTGATGGACAGAACACTGAAGCTTTCTTT.

CDR3 coding DNA: TGTGCCAGCAGCGCGGGCGGTTTGGGGGTATTGGGCTACACCTTC. Its protein is CASSAGGLGVLGYTF. The chain combines TRBV7-9 with TRBJ1-2, with D possibly being TRBD1 (5 bases). V lost 5 bases and J 8 bases, leaving 21 bases between the germline ends. The CDR3 length is 15 residues. Germline CDR1 reads SEHNR; CDR2 reads FQNEAQ (reference sequence). The entire variable domain, with the rest obtained from reference TRBV7-9 and TRBJ1-2, is as follows: DTGVSQNPRHKITKRGQNVTFRCDPISEHNRLYWYRQTLGQGPEFLTYFQNEAQLEKSRLLSDRFSAERPKGSFSTLEIQRTEQGDSAMYLCASSAGGLGVLGYTFGSGTRLTVV.

V is TRBV20-1 and J is TRBJ2-7; D call uncertain. Germline CDR1 reads DFQATT; CDR2 reads SNEGSKA (reference sequence). This CDR3 contains 11 residues. Trimming removed 3 bases from V and 0 bases from J, with 3 bases in between. This chain's CDR3 is CSASSSYEQYF. The DNA of the CDR3 is TGCAGTGCTAGTAGCTCCTACGAGCAGTACTTC.

The chain couples TRBV5-1 to TRBJ2-1, with a tentative D call TRBD1 (7 bases). Germline CDR1 SGHRS, CDR2 YFSETQ. This CDR3 spans 17 amino acids. Trimming left V 0 bases short and J 5 bases short, with 18 bases between. DNA for the CDR3: TGCGCCAGCAGCTTGGACAGTCCTCAGGGGGGACACAATGAGCAGTTCTTC. Amino acids: CASSLDSPQGGHNEQFF.

The rearrangement links TRBV25-1 to TRBJ1-1; D call uncertain. The V end was cut by 7 bases, the J end by 1 base, with 7 bases between. CDR3 length: 12 amino acids. Germline V gene sequence: CDR1 MGHDK, CDR2 SYGVNS. As DNA, the CDR3 is TGTGCCAGCATTGACACGAACACTGAAGCTTTCTTT. Encoded protein: CASIDTNTEAFF.

V is TRBV7-9 and J is TRBJ1-6; possible D gene TRBD1, 5 bases. The V gene lost 0 bases and the J gene lost 9 bases, with 18 bases spanning the gap. CDR3 length: 17 residues. Per the germline V gene, CDR1 is SEHNR and CDR2 is FQNEAQ (reference sequence). The CDR3 reads CASSLAQEGFFLSPLHF. DNA for the CDR3: TGTGCCAGCAGCTTAGCCCAGGAGGGGTTTTTTCTTTCACCCCTCCACTTT.

The rearrangement uses TRBV30 and TRBJ1-1; possibly TRBD1 for D (5 bases). This CDR3 has 12 amino acids. In germline, CDR1 is GTSNPN, CDR2 SVGIG (reference sequence). Trimming pared 3 bases from V and 1 base from J, leaving 6 bases between. The CDR3 DNA reads TGTGCCTGGAGAAGGGGGAACACTGAAGCTTTCTTT. Amino acids: CAWRRGNTEAFF. Drawing the rest from reference TRBV30 and TRBJ1-1, the complete variable domain is SQTIHQWPATLVQPVGSPLSLECTVEGTSNPNLYWYRQAAGRGLQLLFYSVGIGQISSEVPQNLSASRPQDRQFILSSKKLLLSDSGFYLCAWRRGNTEAFFGQGTRLTVV.

V usage is TRBV30 and J usage is TRBJ1-2, with 9 bases lining up with TRBD1. Germline loops: CDR1 GTSNPN, CDR2 SVGIG (reference sequence). After removal of 6 bases from V and 3 bases from J, the junction contained 11 bases not matched to a gene. This CDR3 region has 15 residues. DNA of the CDR3: TGTGCCTGCCCAGCCCGGGACAGGGTTTACTATGGCTACACCTTC. Residues: CACPARDRVYYGYTF.

The rearrangement joins TRBV7-8 to TRBJ2-2; perhaps TRBD1 as D (6 bases). Trimming stripped 5 bases from V and 6 bases from J, with 10 bases between. This CDR3 contains 13 residues. Germline V lookup: CDR1 SGHVS, CDR2 FQNEAQ. CDR3 nucleotide sequence: TGTGCCAGCAGCAAGGGACAACCCGGGGAGCTGTTTTTT. It yields the protein CASSKGQPGELFF.

The J gene is TRBJ1-3, the V gene TRBV21-1; whether TRBD1, the table's D call, matches the DNA was not checked. TRBV21-1 is a pseudogene segment. CDR3 length: 20 amino acids. The CDR3 nucleotides read TGTGCCAGTATCGGGAATGGGGGCGTTACGCCAACCAACTCTGGAAACACCATATATTTT. This gives the protein CASIGNGGVTPTNSGNTIYF.

This clone showed up just a few times. V gene TRBV29-1 combines with J gene TRBJ2-7; possibly TRBD1 for D (6 bases). Looked up from germline, CDR1 is SQVTM and CDR2 is ANQGSEA. This CDR3 has 14 amino acids. Trimming shortened V by 0 bases and J by 3 bases, and 12 bases separated the two germline ends. The CDR3 DNA reads TGCAGCGTTGAAGAGACAGGTCTTTACTACGAGCAGTACTTC. Amino acids: CSVEETGLYYEQYF.

This clone was seen once. V usage is TRBV15 and J usage is TRBJ2-2, with D unresolved. CDR1 is LNHNV, CDR2 YYDKDF, per germline (reference sequence). The ends were cut back, 4 bases at V and 0 bases at J, with 6 bases in the middle. CDR3 length: 14 residues. The CDR3, as DNA: TGTGCCACCAGCACCAGCGCGAACACCGGGGAGCTGTTTTTT. Its protein product is CATSTSANTGELFF.

The chain combines TRBV5-6 with TRBJ2-3, with D possibly being TRBD2 (5 bases). V lost 0 bases and J 0 bases, leaving 5 bases between the germline ends. CDR3 length: 14 residues. The germline V gene encodes CDR1 SGHDT and CDR2 YYEEEE. The CDR3 protein is CASSLGGSTDTQYF. In DNA form, the CDR3 reads TGTGCCAGCAGCTTGGGAGGGAGCACAGATACGCAGTATTTT.

The gene calls are TRBV7-2 and TRBJ2-3, with TRBD2 as a possible D gene (6 bases). This CDR3 region has 16 residues. The V gene's germline CDR1 is SGHTA and CDR2 FQGNSA. The V end lost 5 bases, the J end lost 6 bases, and 21 bases lay between the germline ends. The CDR3 region is CASSNPPAGRRDTQYF. CDR3 DNA: TGTGCCAGCAGCAACCCCCCGGCGGGGAGGAGGGATACGCAGTATTTT.

This clone was seen only a few times. The chain recombines TRBV7-9 with TRBJ2-3; perhaps TRBD2 as D (6 bases). The CDR3 totals 16 residues. Trimming left V 4 bases short and J 0 bases short, with 14 bases between. CDR1 is SEHNR and CDR2 is FQNEAQ in the germline V gene (reference sequence). The CDR3 here is CASSSYGGTSTDTQYF. CDR3 DNA sequence: TGTGCCAGCAGCTCGTACGGGGGAACTAGCACAGATACGCAGTATTTT.